This T cell receptor beta chain derives from a study of PD-1 blockade in classical Hodgkin lymphoma. J was trimmed by 8 bases and V by 5 bases; bases with no gene match: 9. Looked up from germline, CDR1 is SGHVS and CDR2 is FNYEAQ. The CDR3 consists of 14 residues. Clones were read by immunoSEQ multiplex PCR, and TCRdb kept only the in-frame ones, dropping some. Of some 93,000 clones in the sample, 65% to 85% were seen once. Study results and caveats: By C4D1 there was a significant rise in CD4+ TCR diversity but not in CD8+ TCR diversity. Exclusion was the outcome for patients who began nivolumab under 1 year after ASCT.

Indicated time point: cycle 4 day 1 (C4D1), after 5 to 7 weeks of nivolumab. Relapses following autologous stem cell transplantation were seen in all patients, with brentuximab vedotin exposure varying. A remark on this clone: Its antigen remains unidentified.

The chain recombines TRBV7-6 with TRBJ2-4, with 7 positions matching TRBD2. This receptor was obtained from a human donor with classical Hodgkin lymphoma. Source: peripheral blood mononuclear cells (PBMCs), taken before the fourth cycle of nivolumab. CDR3 loop: CASSLWVGGDIQYF. DNA of the CDR3: TGTGCCAGCAGCCTGTGGGTGGGAGGGGACATTCAGTACTTC.